The T cell receptor (beta chain) described here comes from a study of T cell repertoires in cytomegalovirus infection. Study-wide context: Public signatures in TCR beta pointed to CMV infection and matching HLA type.

From germline, CDR1 is LNHDA and CDR2 SQIVND (reference sequence). Between the trimmed V and J ends, which lost 5 bases and 7 bases, there was a span of 15 bases. This CDR3 has 14 amino acids. This clonotype has just one count. Its antigen remains unknown. TCRdb processed the reads anew with MiXCR; each CDR3 protein has one entry. The sample records more than 200,000 distinct CDR3 sequences, over 8% being singletons. Findings and limits, study-wide: It was HLA-C-restricted CMV-specific TCR beta clonotypes that dominated the response ex vivo. Cumulated frequencies of public TCR beta families served to identify carriers of CMV plus the relevant HLA.

The chain couples TRBV19 to TRBJ2-1, with D tentatively TRBD1 (6 bases). The TCR originated in a human donor in good health (CMV status not recorded). Some clones in this sample may be carry-over from other donors' samples. Material for sequencing was PBMCs. This chain's CDR3 is CASSFSPGANEQFF. The CDR3 DNA reads as TGTGCCAGTAGTTTCTCCCCAGGGGCTAATGAGCAGTTCTTC.